This T cell receptor beta chain was retrieved from a study of blood T cell repertoires in COVID-19. Study as a whole: Acute and convalescent COVID-19 samples came from the United States, Italy and Spain. Sample material is recorded as cDNA or gDNA derived from T cells, B-cell-depleted T cells, or PBMCs.

V trimming: 5 bases; J trimming: 2 bases; junction bases outside the gene matches: 4. This CDR3 contains 15 residues. In germline, CDR1 is MNHNS, CDR2 SASEGT. In the original processing: Estimation of nucleated cell counts relied on the amplification of reference gene primers. Generated by immunoSEQ multiplex PCR, the TCRdb table keeps only in-frame clones and is missing some. V and J calls and clone size are given by that table; D and trimming were obtained from the DNA. In the table there are about 170,000 clones, roughly 88% of which are singletons. The receptor was isolated from a man between 60 and 75 years old who had recovered from COVID-19. Sequenced input: peripheral blood. The chain has TRBV6-1 and TRBJ2-1; the match to TRBD1 covers 9 bases. The CDR3 sequence: CASSQGTGPYNEQFF. The CDR3 DNA sequence: TGTGCCAGCAGTCAGGGGACAGGGCCCTACAATGAGCAGTTCTTC.